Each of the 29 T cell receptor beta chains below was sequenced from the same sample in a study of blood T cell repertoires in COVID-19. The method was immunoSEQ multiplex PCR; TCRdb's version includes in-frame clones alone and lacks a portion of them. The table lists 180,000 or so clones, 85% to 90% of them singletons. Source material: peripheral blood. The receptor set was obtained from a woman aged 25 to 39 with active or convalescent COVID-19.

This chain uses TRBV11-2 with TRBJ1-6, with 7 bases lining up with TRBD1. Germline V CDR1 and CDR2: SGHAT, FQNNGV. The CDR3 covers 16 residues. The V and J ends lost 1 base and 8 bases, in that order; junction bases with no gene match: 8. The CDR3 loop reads CASSLGAQGDHSPLHF. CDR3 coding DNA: TGTGCCAGCAGCTTAGGGGCGCAGGGGGATCATTCACCCCTCCACTTT.

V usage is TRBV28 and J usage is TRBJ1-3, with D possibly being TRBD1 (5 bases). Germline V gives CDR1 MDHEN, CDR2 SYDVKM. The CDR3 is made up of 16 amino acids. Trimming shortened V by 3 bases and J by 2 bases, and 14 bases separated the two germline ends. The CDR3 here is CASSLGQGETGNTIYF. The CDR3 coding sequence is TGTGCCAGCAGTTTGGGGCAGGGCGAGACTGGAAACACCATATATTTT.

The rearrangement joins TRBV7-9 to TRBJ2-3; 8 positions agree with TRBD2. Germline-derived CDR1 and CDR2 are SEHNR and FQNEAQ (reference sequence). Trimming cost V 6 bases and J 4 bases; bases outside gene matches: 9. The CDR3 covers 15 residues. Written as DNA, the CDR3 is TGTGCCAGCAGGCCGGGACTAGGGCAGGCAGATACGCAGTATTTT. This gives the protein CASRPGLGQADTQYF.

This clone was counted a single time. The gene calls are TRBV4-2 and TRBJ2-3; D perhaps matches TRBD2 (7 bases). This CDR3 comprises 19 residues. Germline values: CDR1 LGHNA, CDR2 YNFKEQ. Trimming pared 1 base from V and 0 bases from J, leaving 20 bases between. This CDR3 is CASSQGGAYSGFSTDTQYF. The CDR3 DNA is TGTGCCAGCAGCCAAGGGGGGGCCTATAGCGGGTTTAGCACAGATACGCAGTATTTT.

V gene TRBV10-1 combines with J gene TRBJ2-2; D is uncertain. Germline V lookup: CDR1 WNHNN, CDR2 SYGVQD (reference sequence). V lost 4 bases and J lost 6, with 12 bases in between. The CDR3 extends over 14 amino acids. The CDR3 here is CASSGSVLSGELFF. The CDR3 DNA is TGCGCCAGCAGTGGGAGCGTCCTCTCCGGGGAGCTGTTTTTT.

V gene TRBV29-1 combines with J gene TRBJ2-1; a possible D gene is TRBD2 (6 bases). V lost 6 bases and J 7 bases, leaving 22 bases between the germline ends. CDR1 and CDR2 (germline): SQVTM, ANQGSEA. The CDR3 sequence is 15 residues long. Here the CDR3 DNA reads TGCAGCGTAAAGGCGGGGCGGGAAGGTTGGAATGAGCAGTTCTTC. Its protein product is CSVKAGREGWNEQFF.

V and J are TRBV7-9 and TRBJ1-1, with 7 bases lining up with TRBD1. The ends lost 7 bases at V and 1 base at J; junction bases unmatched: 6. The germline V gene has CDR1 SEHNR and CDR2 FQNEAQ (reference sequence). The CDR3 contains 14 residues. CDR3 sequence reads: CASTGQAGNTEAFF. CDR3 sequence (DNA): TGTGCCAGCACCGGACAGGCCGGGAACACTGAAGCTTTCTTT.

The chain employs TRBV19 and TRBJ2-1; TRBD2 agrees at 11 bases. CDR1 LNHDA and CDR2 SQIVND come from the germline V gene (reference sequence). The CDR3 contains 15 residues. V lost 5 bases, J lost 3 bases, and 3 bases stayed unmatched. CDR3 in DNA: TGTGCCAGTAGTTCCCTAGCGGGGGGCTACAATGAGCAGTTCTTC. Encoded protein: CASSSLAGGYNEQFF.

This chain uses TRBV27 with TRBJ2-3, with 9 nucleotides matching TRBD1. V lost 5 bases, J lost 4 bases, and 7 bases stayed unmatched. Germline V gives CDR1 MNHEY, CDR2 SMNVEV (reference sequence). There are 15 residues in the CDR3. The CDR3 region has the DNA TGTGCCAGCAGTAGGTTAACAGGGGGCGCAGATACGCAGTATTTT. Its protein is CASSRLTGGADTQYF.

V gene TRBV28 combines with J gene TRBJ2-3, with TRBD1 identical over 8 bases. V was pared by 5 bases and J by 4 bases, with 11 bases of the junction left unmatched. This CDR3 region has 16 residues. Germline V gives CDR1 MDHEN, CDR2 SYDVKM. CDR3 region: CASSPPLGQGPDTQYF. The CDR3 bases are TGTGCCAGCAGTCCACCCCTTGGACAGGGTCCAGATACGCAGTATTTT.

The CDR3 sequence is CASSFRRTVKLTDTQYF. The CDR3 bases are TGTGCCAGCAGTTTTCGTCGGACAGTGAAACTCACAGATACGCAGTATTTT. The V gene is TRBV27, the J gene TRBJ2-3; TRBD1 is a possible D gene (6 bases). V lost 3 bases to trimming and J lost 2 bases, with 18 bases between them. This CDR3 is 17 amino acids long. Germline CDR1 is MNHEY and CDR2 is SMNVEV (reference sequence).

CDR3 sequence: CASTPGGGITEAFF. The CDR3, as DNA: TGTGCCAGCACCCCCGGAGGGGGCATCACTGAAGCTTTCTTT. V gene TRBV6-2 or TRBV6-3 combines with J gene TRBJ1-1; the match to TRBD1 covers 7 bases. CDR1 is MNHEY and CDR2 is SVGEGT in the germline V gene. CDR3 size: 14 residues. Trimming cost V 7 bases and J 4 bases; bases outside gene matches: 9.

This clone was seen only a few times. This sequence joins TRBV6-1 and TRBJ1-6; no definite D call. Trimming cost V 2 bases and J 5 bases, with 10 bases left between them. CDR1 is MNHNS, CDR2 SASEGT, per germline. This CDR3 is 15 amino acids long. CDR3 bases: TGTGCCAGCAGTGAATTCGGCGGAAATAATTCACCCCTCCACTTT. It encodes CASSEFGGNNSPLHF.

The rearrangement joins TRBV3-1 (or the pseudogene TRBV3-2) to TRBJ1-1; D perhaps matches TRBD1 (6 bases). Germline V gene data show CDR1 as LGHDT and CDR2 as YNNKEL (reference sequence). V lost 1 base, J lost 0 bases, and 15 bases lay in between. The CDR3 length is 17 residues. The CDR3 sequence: CASSQGVGTRMNTEAFF. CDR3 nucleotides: TGTGCCAGCAGCCAAGGGGTGGGGACACGCATGAACACTGAAGCTTTCTTT.

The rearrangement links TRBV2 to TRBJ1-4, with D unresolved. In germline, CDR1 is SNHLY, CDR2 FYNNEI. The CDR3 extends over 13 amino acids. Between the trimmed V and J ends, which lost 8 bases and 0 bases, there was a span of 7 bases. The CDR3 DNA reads TGTGCCAGCGCGACAACAACTAATGAAAAACTGTTTTTT. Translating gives CASATTTNEKLFF.

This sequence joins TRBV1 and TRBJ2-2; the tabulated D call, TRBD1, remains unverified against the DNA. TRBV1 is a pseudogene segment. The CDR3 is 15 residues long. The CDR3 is CTSSTQGRNTGELFF. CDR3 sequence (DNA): TGCACCAGCAGTACACAGGGGAGGAACACCGGGGAGCTGTTTTTT.

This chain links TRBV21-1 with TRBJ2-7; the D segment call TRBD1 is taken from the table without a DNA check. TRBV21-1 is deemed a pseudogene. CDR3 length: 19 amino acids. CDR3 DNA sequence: TGTGCCAGCAGCAAAAGCGTTGCCTCTAGAGTGGGGGCCTCCGGCGAGCAGTACTTC. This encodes CASSKSVASRVGASGEQYF.

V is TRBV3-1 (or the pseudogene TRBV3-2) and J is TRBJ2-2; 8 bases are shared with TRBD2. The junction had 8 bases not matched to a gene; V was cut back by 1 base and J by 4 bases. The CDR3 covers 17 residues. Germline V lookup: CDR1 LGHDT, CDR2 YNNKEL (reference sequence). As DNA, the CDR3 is TGTGCCAGCAGCCAAGTTGTACCGGGGGGGGTCACCGGGGAGCTGTTTTTT. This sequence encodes CASSQVVPGGVTGELFF.

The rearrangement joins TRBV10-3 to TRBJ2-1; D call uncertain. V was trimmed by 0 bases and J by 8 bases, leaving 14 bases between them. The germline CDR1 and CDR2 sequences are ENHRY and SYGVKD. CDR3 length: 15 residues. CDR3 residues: CAISESESGTDEQFF. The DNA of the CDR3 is TGTGCCATCAGTGAGTCGGAGAGTGGAACGGATGAGCAGTTCTTC.

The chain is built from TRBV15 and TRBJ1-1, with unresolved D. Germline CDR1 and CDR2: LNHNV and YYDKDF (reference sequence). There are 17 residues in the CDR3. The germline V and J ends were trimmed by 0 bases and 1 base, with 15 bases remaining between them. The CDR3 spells CATSRDQWAFANTEAFF. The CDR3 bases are TGTGCCACCAGCAGAGACCAATGGGCCTTCGCGAACACTGAAGCTTTCTTT.

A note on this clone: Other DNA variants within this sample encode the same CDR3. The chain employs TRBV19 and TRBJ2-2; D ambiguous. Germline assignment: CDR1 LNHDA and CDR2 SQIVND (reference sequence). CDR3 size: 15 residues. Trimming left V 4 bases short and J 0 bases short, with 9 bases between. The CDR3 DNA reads TGTGCCAGTAGTACTACGAGCGCGAACACCGGGGAGCTGTTTTTT. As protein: CASSTTSANTGELFF.

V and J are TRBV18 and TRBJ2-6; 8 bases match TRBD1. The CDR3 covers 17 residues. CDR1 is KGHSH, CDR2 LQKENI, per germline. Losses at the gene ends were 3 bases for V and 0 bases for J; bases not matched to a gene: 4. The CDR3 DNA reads TGTGCCAGCTCACCGGGACAGGCAAACTCTGGGGCCAACGTCCTGACTTTC. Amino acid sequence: CASSPGQANSGANVLTF. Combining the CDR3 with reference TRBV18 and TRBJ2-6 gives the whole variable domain NAGVMQNPRHLVRRRGQEARLRCSPMKGHSHVYWYRQLPEEGLKFMVYLQKENIIDESGMPKERFSAEFPKEGPSILRIQQVVRGDSAAYFCASSPGQANSGANVLTFGAGSRLTVL.

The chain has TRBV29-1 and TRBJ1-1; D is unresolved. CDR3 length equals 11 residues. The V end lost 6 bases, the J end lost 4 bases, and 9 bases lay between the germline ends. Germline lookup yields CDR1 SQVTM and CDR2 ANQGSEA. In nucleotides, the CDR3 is TGCAGCGTATCCCTAAGCACTGAAGCTTTCTTT. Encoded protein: CSVSLSTEAFF.

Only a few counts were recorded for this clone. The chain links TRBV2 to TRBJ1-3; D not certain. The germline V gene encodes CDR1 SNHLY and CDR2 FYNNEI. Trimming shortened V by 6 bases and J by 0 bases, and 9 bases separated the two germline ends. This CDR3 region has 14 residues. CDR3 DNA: TGTGCCAGCAGCGTGATGGCCTCTGGAAACACCATATATTTT. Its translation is CASSVMASGNTIYF.

CDR3 DNA sequence: TGTGCCAGCAGTTTAGGAGGGGGGGACACTGAAGCTTTCTTT. Residues: CASSLGGGDTEAFF. The chain carries TRBV28 and TRBJ1-1; weak D call: TRBD1 (6 bases). The CDR3 loop spans 14 amino acids. The V end was cut by 2 bases, the J end by 3 bases, with 10 bases between. The germline gives CDR1 MDHEN, CDR2 SYDVKM.

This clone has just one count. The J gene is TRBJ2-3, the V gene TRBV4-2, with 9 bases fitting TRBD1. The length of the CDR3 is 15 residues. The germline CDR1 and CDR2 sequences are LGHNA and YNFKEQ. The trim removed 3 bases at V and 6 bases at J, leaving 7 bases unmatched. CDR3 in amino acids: CASSHGTGTPDTQYF. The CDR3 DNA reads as TGTGCCAGCAGCCATGGGACAGGGACCCCGGATACGCAGTATTTT.

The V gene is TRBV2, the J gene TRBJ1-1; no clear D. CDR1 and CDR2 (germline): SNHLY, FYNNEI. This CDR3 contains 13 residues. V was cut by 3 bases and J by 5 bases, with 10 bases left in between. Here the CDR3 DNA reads TGTGCCAGCAGTGAGTTTCGGTCAACTGAAGCTTTCTTT. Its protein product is CASSEFRSTEAFF.

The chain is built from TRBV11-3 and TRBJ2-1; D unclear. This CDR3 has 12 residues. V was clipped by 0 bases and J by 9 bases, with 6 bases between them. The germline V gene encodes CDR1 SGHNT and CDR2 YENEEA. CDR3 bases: TGTGCCAGCAGCTTAGATACCAGTGAGCAGTTCTTC. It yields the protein CASSLDTSEQFF.

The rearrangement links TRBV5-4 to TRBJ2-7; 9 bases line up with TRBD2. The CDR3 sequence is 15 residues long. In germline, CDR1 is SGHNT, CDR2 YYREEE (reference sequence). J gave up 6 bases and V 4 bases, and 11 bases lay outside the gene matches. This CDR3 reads CASSPPAGGPSEQYF. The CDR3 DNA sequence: TGTGCCAGCAGCCCGCCGGCGGGAGGGCCTTCCGAGCAGTACTTC.